The 11 T cell receptor beta chains below all came from one sample that was sequenced in a study of T cell responses to AZD1222 COVID-19 vaccine. The repertoire was sequenced with immunoSEQ multiplex PCR; TCRdb's copy has only in-frame clones and lacks some. The repertoire holds 120,000 to 150,000 clones, with more than 75% as singletons. This specimen consisted of peripheral blood, obtained on day 0 of AZD1222 vaccination. The receptors originated from an adult in good health.

This clone is a singleton in its sample. This rearrangement joins TRBV7-6 to TRBJ2-4, with 7 positions matching TRBD2. The V segment lost 4 bases and the J segment 9 bases; nucleotides outside the gene matches: 6. The CDR3 spans 13 residues. Germline values: CDR1 SGHVS, CDR2 FNYEAQ. This CDR3 is CASSSLGGRIQYF. The CDR3 coding sequence is TGTGCCAGCAGCTCGTTGGGAGGGCGCATTCAGTACTTC. The variable domain in full, with the rest retrieved from reference TRBV7-6 and TRBJ2-4, is GAGVSQSPRYKVTKRGQDVALRCDPISGHVSLYWYRQALGQGPEFLTYFNYEAQQDKSGLPNDRFSAERPEGSISTLTIQRTEQRDSAMYRCASSSLGGRIQYFGAGTRLSVL.

As concerns this clone: Sequence at one end of the junction differs from germline and may be a read error. The rearrangement links TRBV7-2 to TRBJ2-7; D is perhaps TRBD2 (5 bases). The germline V gene encodes CDR1 SGHTA and CDR2 FQGNSA. This CDR3 has 14 residues. CDR3 amino acids: CASSPASYASGGSF. In DNA, the CDR3 is TGTGCCAGCAGCCCGGCGAGCTACGCTTCAGGTGGGAGCTTC.

The chain combines TRBV4-2 with TRBJ1-5; D unresolved. V dropped 1 base and J dropped 4 bases, with 11 bases sitting between them. There are 15 residues in the CDR3. The germline V gene encodes CDR1 LGHNA and CDR2 YNFKEQ. This chain's CDR3 is CASSQVRDGNQPQHF. CDR3 DNA: TGTGCCAGCAGCCAAGTCCGTGATGGGAATCAGCCCCAGCATTTT.

The chain employs TRBV19 and TRBJ2-1; 11 bases are a match to TRBD1. The CDR3 is made up of 15 amino acids. CDR1 is LNHDA and CDR2 is SQIVND in the germline V gene (reference sequence). Trimming removed 7 bases from V and 8 bases from J; junction bases left unmatched: 10. CDR3 DNA: TGTGCCAGTATTGGGGACAGGGGGGGCCAGCATGAGCAGTTCTTC. Its translation: CASIGDRGGQHEQFF.

The chain has TRBV5-1 and TRBJ1-1, with TRBD1 as a possible D gene (5 bases). The CDR3 is made up of 14 amino acids. V was trimmed by 6 bases and J by 5 bases, leaving 17 bases between them. Germline CDR1 reads SGHRS; CDR2 reads YFSETQ. CDR3 amino acids: CASTLTVGETEAFF. As DNA, the CDR3 is TGCGCCAGCACCCTAACGGTGGGGGAGACTGAAGCTTTCTTT.

V and J are TRBV3-1 (or the pseudogene TRBV3-2) and TRBJ2-5; D uncertain. Germline-derived CDR1 and CDR2 are LGHDT and YNNKEL (reference sequence). Trimming removed 2 bases at V and 0 bases at J, with 4 bases between. The CDR3 consists of 13 residues. Written as DNA, the CDR3 is TGTGCCAGCAGCCAAAGTAACCAAGAGACCCAGTACTTC. Translation gives CASSQSNQETQYF.

This clone showed up just once. This chain uses TRBV6-6 with TRBJ1-5; possible D gene TRBD1, 6 bases. The germline V and J ends were trimmed by 1 base and 4 bases, with 11 bases remaining between them. The CDR3 consists of 15 residues. Per the germline V gene, CDR1 is MNHNY and CDR2 is SVGAGI (reference sequence). As DNA, the CDR3 is TGTGCCAGCAGTTACTTGGGGGCGGCTAATCAGCCCCAGCATTTT. It codes for CASSYLGAANQPQHF.

The chain is built from TRBV4-1 and TRBJ2-7; D is ambiguous. CDR1 and CDR2 from the germline V gene are MGHRA and YSYEKL. This CDR3 contains 19 residues. Trimming took off 0 bases at V and 2 bases at J, with 23 bases between the two ends. Here the CDR3 reads CASSQDPLFDTYNTYEQYF. The DNA of the CDR3 is TGCGCCAGCAGCCAAGATCCCCTATTTGACACGTACAATACCTACGAGCAGTACTTC.

The J gene is TRBJ1-1, the V gene TRBV23-1; D call uncertain. TRBV23-1 belongs to the ORF category, with a function that is uncertain. CDR3 length equals 14 residues. V was cut by 0 bases and J by 2 bases, with 7 bases left in between. CDR3: CASSQSPLNTEAFF. The CDR3 bases are TGCGCCAGCAGTCAATCCCCCCTAAACACTGAAGCTTTCTTT.

The chain links TRBV21-1 to TRBJ2-3; the table's D call, TRBD2, has no DNA check behind it. TRBV21-1 is noted as a pseudogene. The CDR3 extends over 16 amino acids. CDR3 region: CASSPRTSGSTDTQYF. CDR3 DNA sequence: TGTGCCAGCAGCCCCCGGACTAGCGGGAGCACAGATACGCAGTATTTT.

The chain carries TRBV27 and TRBJ2-2; TRBD1 agrees at 7 bases. From germline, CDR1 is MNHEY and CDR2 SMNVEV (reference sequence). V dropped 5 bases and J dropped 1; count of bases not matched to a gene: 4. This CDR3 has 15 amino acids. CDR3 bases: TGTGCCAGCAGTCCCAGGACAGGGAACACCGGGGAGCTGTTTTTT. Translation gives CASSPRTGNTGELFF.